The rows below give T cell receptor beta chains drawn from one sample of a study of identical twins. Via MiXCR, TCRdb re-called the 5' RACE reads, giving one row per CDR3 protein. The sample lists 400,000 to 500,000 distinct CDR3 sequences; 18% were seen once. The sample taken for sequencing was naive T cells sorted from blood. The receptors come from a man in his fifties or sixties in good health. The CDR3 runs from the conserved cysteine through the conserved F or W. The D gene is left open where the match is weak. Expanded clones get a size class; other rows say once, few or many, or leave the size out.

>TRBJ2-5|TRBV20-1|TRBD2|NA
TGCAGTGCGCCCAGGGTGGCGGGAGGTACACAAGAGACCCAGTACTTC
CSAPRVAGGTQETQYF
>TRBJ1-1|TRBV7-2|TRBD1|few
TGTGCCAGCAGCTTAGACCAGGGACAGGGATTCTTT
CASSLDQGQGFF
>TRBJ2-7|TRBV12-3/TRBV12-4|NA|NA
TGTGCCAGCAGTTTGGGTCGAGGGCAGTACTTC
CASSLGRGQYF
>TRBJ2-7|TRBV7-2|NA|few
TGTGCCAGCAGCTTAGATCAGGGGCACTACGAGCAGTACTTC
CASSLDQGHYEQYF
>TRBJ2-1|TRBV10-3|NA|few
TGTGCCATTTCGGCGGGCCTCTCCTACAATGAGCAGTTCTTC
CAISAGLSYNEQFF
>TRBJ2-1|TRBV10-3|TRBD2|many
TGTGCCATCAGTGCCTCCCTAGCGGGGGGTAAAAATGAGCAGTTCTTC
CAISASLAGGKNEQFF
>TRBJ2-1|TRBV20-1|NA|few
TGCAGTGCTAGTCTTAAGGAGGAGCAGTTCTTC
CSASLKEEQFF
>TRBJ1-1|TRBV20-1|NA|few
TGCAGTGCTAAGCAGGGGAACATGAACACTGAAGCTTTCTTT
CSAKQGNMNTEAFF
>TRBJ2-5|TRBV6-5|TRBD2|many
TGTGCCAGCAGTTCCAGCTTACCGGGACTATCAGAGACCCAGTACTTC
CASSSSLPGLSETQYF
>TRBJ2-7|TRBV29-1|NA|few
TGCAGCGTTGCGGGCAGGACTACCTACGAGCAGTACTTC
CSVAGRTTYEQYF
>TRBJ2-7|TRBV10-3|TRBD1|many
TGTGCCACAAAGGACAGGGTTCTGTACGAGCAGTACTTC
CATKDRVLYEQYF
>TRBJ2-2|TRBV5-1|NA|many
TGCGCCAGCAGCTTGGATCCTTTGAACACCGGGGAGCTGTTTTTT
CASSLDPLNTGELFF
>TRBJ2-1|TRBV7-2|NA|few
TGTGCCAGCAGCTTAAATTCGGGGGCGCCGAACAATGAGCAGTTCTTC
CASSLNSGAPNNEQFF
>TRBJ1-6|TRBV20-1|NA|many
TGCAGTGCTCCCCAACAGGGTGATCCCCTCCACTTT
CSAPQQGDPLHF
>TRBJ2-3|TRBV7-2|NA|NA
TGTGCCAGCAGCTTGGCCACCGGACGGGGAGATACGCAGTATTTT
CASSLATGRGDTQYF
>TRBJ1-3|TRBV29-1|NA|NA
TGCAGCGTTGAAGGACTGTACTCTGGAAACACCATATATTTT
CSVEGLYSGNTIYF
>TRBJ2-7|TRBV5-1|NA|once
TGCGCCAGCAGCCCTTTGGACAGTCGATCCTACGAGCAGTACTTC
CASSPLDSRSYEQYF
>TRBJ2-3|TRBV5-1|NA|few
TGCGCCAGCAGCTTGCGGACCGGGGGCGGCACAGATACGCAGTATTTT
CASSLRTGGGTDTQYF
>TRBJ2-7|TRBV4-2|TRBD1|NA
TGTGCCAGCAGCCAAGATCGAACGGACAGGGGAGTCTACGAGCAGTACTTC
CASSQDRTDRGVYEQYF
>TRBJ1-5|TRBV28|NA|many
TGTGCCAGCAGTTTATCAGGGGTTAGCAATCAGCCCCAGCATTTT
CASSLSGVSNQPQHF
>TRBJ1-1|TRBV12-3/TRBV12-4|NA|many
TGTGCCAGCAGTTTGTGGGGCATGAACACTGAAGCTTTCTTT
CASSLWGMNTEAFF
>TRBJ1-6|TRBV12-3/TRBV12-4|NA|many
TGTGCCAGCAGCCGGGGGACCGGGGTAGATAATTCACCCCTCCACTTT
CASSRGTGVDNSPLHF
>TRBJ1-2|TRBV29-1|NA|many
TGCAGCGTTGAATGGACGCGCAGCCGCCAAACGGGGGGCTACACCTTC
CSVEWTRSRQTGGYTF
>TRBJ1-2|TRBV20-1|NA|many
TGCAGTGCTAGCGTATCAGGGAGGGCTAACTATGGCTACACCTTC
CSASVSGRANYGYTF
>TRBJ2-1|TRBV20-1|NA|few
TGCAGTGCTAGAATCCCGGGGGCTGTCCTTAACAATGAGCAGTTCTTC
CSARIPGAVLNNEQFF
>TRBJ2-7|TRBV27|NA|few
TGTGCCAGCAGCCTTGGCGGGGTTAGAGGATACGAGCAGTACTTC
CASSLGGVRGYEQYF
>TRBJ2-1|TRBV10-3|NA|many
TGTGCCATCAGAACCGACGGTTACAATGAGCAGTTCTTC
CAIRTDGYNEQFF
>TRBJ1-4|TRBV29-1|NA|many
TGCAGCGTTGGGGACCCTAGAGAAAAACTGTTTTTT
CSVGDPREKLFF
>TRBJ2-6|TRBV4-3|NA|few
TGCGCCAGCAGCCAAGAAACCGGACGGATCCCTGGGGCCAACGTCCTGACTTTC
CASSQETGRIPGANVLTF
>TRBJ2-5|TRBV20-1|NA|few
TGCAGTGCTAGGAACAGGGCGCAAGAGACCCAGTACTTC
CSARNRAQETQYF
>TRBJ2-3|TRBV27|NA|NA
TGTGCCAGCAGTTCAGCGGACCCAAAACGCGGACAAATCACAGATACGCAGTATTTT
CASSSADPKRGQITDTQYF
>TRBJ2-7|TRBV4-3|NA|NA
TGCGCCAGCAGCCGTGAGAAGCAGGGTTACGAGCAGTACTTC
CASSREKQGYEQYF
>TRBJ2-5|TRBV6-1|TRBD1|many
TGTGCCAGCAGCCAGGGACAGGGGTGGGAGACCCAGTACTTC
CASSQGQGWETQYF
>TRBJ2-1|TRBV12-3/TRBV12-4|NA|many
TGTGCCAGCTGCGACTCTCGACTGGCAAAGTACAATGAGCAGTTCTTC
CASCDSRLAKYNEQFF
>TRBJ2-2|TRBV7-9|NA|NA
TGTGCCAGCAGCTTAAATCTGCCGGACACCGGGGAGCTGTTTTTT
CASSLNLPDTGELFF
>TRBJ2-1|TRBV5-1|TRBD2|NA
TGCGCCAGCGTCCCGGGACTAGCGGGGGCCTACAATGAGCAGTTCTTC
CASVPGLAGAYNEQFF
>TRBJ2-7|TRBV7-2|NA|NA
TGTGCCAGCAGCCTCCATACTGACACGGCGCAGTACTTC
CASSLHTDTAQYF
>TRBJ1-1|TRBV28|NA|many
TGTGCCAGCAGTCCCTGGACGGGGAACACTGAAGCTTTCTTT
CASSPWTGNTEAFF
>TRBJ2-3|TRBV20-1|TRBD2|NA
TGCAGTGCTACTAGACTAGCGGGAGTTAAAGATACGCAGTATTTT
CSATRLAGVKDTQYF
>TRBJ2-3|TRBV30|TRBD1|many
TGTGCCTGGAGAACCGGGACAGGGGGCGTAGATACGCAGTATTTT
CAWRTGTGGVDTQYF